This T cell receptor beta chain was documented in a study of regulatory T cells in long-lasting Graves disease. Germline lookup yields CDR1 SQVTM and CDR2 ANQGSEA. This CDR3 has 14 amino acids. V was pared by 3 bases and J by 5 bases, with 17 bases between. Indicated time point: newly diagnosed GD, antithyroid drugs for less than 3 months. Preparation of the TCR library used RNA extracted from PBMCs. Arm-PCR of CDR3 regions and iRepertoire HTBI primers were used to build TCR beta libraries. TCRdb recomputed calls from the multiplex PCR reads with MiXCR, one row per CDR3 protein. In the table there are about 540,000 distinct CDR3 sequences, 13% of which are singletons. These records were also assigned to another study, of T cells in Graves' hyperthyroidism and ophthalmopathy. That study adds: Ophthalmopathy was identified by the model a median about six months ahead of onset.

The sample in question was peripheral blood mononuclear cells (PBMCs), obtained at new diagnosis, from a patient treated with antithyroid drugs. This sequence was found in a young man with Graves disease. The chain joins TRBV29-1 to TRBJ2-7; maybe TRBD2 (5 bases). The CDR3 sequence: CSVEEGRRSHEQYF. The DNA for the CDR3 is TGCAGCGTTGAGGAAGGGAGAAGAAGCCACGAGCAGTACTTC.